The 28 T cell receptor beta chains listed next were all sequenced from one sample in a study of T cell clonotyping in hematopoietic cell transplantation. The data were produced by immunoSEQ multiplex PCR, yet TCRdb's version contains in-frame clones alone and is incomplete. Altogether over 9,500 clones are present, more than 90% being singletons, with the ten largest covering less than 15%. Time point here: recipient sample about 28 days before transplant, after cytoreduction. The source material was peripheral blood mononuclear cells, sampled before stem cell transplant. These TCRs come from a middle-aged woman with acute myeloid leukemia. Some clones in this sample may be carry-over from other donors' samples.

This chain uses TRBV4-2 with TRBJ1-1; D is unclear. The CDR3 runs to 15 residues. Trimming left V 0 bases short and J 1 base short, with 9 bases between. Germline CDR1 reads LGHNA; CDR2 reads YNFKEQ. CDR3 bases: TGTGCCAGCAGCCAAGAAGGTGGAGGGAACACTGAAGCTTTCTTT. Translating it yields CASSQEGGGNTEAFF.

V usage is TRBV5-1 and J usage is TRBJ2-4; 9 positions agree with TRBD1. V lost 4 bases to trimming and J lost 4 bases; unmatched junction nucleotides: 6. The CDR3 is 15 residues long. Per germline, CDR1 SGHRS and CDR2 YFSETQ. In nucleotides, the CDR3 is TGCGCCAGCAGCGAAGGACAGGGGCCGAAAAACATTCAGTACTTC. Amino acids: CASSEGQGPKNIQYF.

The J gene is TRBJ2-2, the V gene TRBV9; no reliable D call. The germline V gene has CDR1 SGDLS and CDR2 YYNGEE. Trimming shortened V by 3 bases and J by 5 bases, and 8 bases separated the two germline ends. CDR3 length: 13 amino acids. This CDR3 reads CASSARVTGELFF. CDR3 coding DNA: TGTGCCAGCAGCGCCCGGGTGACCGGGGAGCTGTTTTTT.

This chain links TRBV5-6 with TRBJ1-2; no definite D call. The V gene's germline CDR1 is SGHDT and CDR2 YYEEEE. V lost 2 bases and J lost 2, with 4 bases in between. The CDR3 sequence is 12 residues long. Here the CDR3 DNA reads TGTGCCAGCAGCTTCCGGAACTATGGCTACACCTTC. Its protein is CASSFRNYGYTF.

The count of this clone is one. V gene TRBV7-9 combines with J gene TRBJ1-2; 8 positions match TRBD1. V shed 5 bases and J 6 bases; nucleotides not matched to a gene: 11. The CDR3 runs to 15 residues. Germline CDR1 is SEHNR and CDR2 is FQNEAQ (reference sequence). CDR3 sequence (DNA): TGTGCCAGCAGCCCGCGGTTGACGACAGGGGATGGCTACACCTTC. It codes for CASSPRLTTGDGYTF.

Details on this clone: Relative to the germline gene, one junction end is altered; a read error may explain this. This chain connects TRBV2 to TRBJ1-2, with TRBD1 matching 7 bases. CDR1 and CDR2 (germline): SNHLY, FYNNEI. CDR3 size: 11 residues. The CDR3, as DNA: TGTGCCAGCAGTGGGCCCGGACAGGCTGATTTC. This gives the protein CASSGPGQADF.

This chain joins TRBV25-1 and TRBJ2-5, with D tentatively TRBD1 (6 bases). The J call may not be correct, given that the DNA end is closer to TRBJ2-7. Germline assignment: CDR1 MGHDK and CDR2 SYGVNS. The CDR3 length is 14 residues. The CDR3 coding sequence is TGTGCCAGCAGTGAATCCACAGGGCCTTACGAGCAGTACTTC. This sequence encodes CASSESTGPYEQYF.

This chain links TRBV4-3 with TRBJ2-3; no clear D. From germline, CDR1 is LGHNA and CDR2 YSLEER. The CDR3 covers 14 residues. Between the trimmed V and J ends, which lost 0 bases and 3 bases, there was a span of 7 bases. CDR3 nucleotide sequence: TGCGCCAGCAGCCAAGATCACACAACAGATACGCAGTATTTT. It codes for CASSQDHTTDTQYF.

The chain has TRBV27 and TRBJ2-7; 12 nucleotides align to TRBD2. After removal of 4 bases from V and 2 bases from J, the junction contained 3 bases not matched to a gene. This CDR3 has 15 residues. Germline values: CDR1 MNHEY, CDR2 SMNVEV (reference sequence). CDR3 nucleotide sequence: TGTGCCAGCAGTTCTAGCGGGAGGGCGCCCTACGAGCAGTACTTC. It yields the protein CASSSSGRAPYEQYF.

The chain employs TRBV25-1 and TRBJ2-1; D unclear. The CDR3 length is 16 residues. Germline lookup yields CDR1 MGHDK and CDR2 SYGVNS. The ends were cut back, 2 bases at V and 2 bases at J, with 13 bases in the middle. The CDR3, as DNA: TGTGCCAGCAGTGAAAATAGTCTCCTCGCCTACAATGAGCAGTTCTTC. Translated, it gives CASSENSLLAYNEQFF.

In DNA, the CDR3 is TGTGCCAGCAGCTACGGACAACCCAATGAAAAACTGTTTTTT. It codes for CASSYGQPNEKLFF. This chain links TRBV11-2 with TRBJ1-4, with a tentative D call TRBD1 (5 bases). Trimming cost V 4 bases and J 5 bases, with 11 bases left between them. Germline CDR1 reads SGHAT; CDR2 reads FQNNGV. This CDR3 spans 14 amino acids.

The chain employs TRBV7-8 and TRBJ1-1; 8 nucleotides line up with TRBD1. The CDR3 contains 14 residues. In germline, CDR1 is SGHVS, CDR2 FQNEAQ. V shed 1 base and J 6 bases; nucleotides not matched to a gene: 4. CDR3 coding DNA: TGTGCCAGCAGCTTAGGAGGACAGGGCTCTGAAGCTTTCTTT. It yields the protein CASSLGGQGSEAFF.

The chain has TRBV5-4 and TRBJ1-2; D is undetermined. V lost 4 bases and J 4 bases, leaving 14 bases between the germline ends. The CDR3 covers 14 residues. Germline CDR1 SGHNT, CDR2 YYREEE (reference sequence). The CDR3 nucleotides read TGTGCCAGCAGCCCGCGGCCTGGAACCTATGGCTACACCTTC. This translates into CASSPRPGTYGYTF.

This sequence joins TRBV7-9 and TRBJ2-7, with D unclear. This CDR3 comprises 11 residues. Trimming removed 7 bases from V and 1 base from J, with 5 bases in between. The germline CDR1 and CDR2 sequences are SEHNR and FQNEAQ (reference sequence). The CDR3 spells CASTSSYEQYF. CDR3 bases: TGTGCCAGCACCTCTTCCTACGAGCAGTACTTC.

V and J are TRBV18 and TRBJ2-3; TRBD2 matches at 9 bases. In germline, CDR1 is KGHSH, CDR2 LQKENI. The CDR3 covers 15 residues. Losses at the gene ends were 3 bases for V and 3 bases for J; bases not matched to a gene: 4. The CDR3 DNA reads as TGTGCCAGCTCACCCGTAGCGGGAGAGACAGATACGCAGTATTTT. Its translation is CASSPVAGETDTQYF.

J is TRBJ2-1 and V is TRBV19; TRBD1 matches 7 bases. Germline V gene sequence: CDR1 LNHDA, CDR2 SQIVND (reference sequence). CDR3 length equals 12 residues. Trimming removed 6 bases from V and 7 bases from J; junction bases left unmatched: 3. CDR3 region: CASRARGNEQFF. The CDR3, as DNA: TGTGCCAGTAGAGCCAGGGGGAATGAGCAGTTCTTC.

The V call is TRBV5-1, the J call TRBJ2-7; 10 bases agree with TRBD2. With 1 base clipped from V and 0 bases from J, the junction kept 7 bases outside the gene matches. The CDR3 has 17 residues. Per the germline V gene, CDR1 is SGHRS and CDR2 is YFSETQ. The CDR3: CASSLSSGSPSSYEQYF. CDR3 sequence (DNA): TGCGCCAGCAGCTTGTCTAGCGGGAGCCCTAGCTCCTACGAGCAGTACTTC.

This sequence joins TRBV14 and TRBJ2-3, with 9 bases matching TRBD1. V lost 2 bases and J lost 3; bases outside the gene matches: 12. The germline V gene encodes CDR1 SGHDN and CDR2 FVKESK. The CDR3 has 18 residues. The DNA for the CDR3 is TGTGCCAGCAGCCAAAGCCTGGGACGGACAGGGGAGACAGATACGCAGTATTTT. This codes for CASSQSLGRTGETDTQYF.

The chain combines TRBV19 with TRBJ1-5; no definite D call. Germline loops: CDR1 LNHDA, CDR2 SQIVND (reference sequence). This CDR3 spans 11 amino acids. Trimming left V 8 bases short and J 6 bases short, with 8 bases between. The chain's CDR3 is CASGGGQPQHF. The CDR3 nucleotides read TGTGCCAGTGGAGGTGGTCAGCCCCAGCATTTT.

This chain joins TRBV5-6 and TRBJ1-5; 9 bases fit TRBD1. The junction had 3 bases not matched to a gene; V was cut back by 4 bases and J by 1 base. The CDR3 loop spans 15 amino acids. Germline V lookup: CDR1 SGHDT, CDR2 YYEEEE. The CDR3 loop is CASSKTGGSNQPQHF. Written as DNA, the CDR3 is TGTGCCAGCAGCAAAACAGGGGGCAGCAATCAGCCCCAGCATTTT.

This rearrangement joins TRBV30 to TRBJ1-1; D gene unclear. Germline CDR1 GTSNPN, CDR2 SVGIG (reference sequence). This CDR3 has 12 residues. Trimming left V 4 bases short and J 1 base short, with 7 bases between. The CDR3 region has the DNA TGTGCCTGGAATAAAGGGAACACTGAAGCTTTCTTT. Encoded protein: CAWNKGNTEAFF.

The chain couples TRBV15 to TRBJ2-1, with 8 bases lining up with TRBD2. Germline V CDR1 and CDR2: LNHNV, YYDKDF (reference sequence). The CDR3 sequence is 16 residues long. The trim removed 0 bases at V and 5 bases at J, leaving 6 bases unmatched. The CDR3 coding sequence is TGTGCCACCAGCAGAGATCGGCTAGCGGGTCACAATGAGCAGTTCTTC. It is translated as CATSRDRLAGHNEQFF.

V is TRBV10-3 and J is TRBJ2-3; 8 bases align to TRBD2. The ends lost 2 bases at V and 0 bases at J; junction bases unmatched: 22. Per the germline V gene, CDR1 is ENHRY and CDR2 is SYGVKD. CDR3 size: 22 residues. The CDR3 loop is CAISEAVFVWRGAPNSTDTQYF. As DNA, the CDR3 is TGTGCCATCAGTGAGGCAGTATTTGTGTGGCGGGGGGCGCCGAACAGCACAGATACGCAGTATTTT.

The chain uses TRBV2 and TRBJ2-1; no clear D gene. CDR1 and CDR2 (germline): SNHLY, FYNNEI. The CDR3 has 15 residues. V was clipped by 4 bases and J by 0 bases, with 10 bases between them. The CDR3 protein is CASSVVRVSYNEQFF. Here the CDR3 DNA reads TGTGCCAGCAGTGTCGTACGGGTCTCCTACAATGAGCAGTTCTTC.

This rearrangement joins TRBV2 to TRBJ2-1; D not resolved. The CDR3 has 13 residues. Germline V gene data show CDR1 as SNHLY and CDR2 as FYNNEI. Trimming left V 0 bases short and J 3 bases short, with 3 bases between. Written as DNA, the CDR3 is TGTGCCAGCAGTGAAGCTCGCTACAATGAGCAGTTCTTC. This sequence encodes CASSEARYNEQFF.

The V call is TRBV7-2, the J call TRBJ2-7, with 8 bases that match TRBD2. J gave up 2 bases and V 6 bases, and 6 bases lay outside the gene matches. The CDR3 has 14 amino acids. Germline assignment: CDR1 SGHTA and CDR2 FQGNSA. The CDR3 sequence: CASSFRGGTYEQYF. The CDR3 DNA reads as TGTGCCAGCAGTTTCCGGGGGGGTACCTACGAGCAGTACTTC. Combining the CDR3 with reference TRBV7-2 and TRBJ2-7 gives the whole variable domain GAGVSQSPSNKVTEKGKDVELRCDPISGHTALYWYRQSLGQGLEFLIYFQGNSAPDKSGLPSDRFSAERTGGSVSTLTIQRTQQEDSAVYLCASSFRGGTYEQYFGPGTRLTVT.

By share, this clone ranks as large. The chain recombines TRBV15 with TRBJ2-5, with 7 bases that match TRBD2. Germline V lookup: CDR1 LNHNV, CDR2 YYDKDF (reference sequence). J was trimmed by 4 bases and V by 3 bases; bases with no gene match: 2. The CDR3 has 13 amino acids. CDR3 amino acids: CATSSIAGETQYF. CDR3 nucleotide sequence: TGTGCCACCAGCAGTATAGCGGGAGAGACCCAGTACTTC.

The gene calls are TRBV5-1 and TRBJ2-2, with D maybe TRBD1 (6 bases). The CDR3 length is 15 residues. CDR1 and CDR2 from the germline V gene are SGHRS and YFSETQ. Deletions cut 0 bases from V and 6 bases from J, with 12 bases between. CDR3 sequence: CASSLVGQSPGELFF. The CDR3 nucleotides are TGCGCCAGCAGCTTGGTGGGACAAAGCCCCGGGGAGCTGTTTTTT.